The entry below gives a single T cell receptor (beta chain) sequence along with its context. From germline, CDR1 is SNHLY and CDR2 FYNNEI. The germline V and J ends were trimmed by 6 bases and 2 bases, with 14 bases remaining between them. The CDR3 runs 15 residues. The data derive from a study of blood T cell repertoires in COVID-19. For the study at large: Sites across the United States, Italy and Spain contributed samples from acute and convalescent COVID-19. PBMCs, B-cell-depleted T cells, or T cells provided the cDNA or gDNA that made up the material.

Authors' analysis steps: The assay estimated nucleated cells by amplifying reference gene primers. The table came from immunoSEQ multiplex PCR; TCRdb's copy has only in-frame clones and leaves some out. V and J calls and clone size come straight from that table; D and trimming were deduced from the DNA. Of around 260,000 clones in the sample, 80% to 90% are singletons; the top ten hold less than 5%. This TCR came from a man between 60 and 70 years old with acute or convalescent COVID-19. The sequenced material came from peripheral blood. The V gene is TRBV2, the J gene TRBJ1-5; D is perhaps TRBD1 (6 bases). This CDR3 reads CASRGRGIGNQPQHF. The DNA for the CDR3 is TGTGCCAGCAGGGGAAGGGGGATCGGCAATCAGCCCCAGCATTTT.